The sequence of this T cell receptor beta chain was determined in a study of blood T cell repertoires in COVID-19. This clone was detected once. In the source study's methods: Cell counts per sample came from amplifying reference gene primers. Only in-frame clones appear in the TCRdb table, and some are missing; sequencing was by immunoSEQ multiplex PCR. V, J and clone size are those of that table, while D and trimming were read from the DNA. This sample has about 170,000 clones, with roughly 90% found just once. V shed 2 bases and J 0 bases; nucleotides not matched to a gene: 8. Germline V gives CDR1 LGHDT, CDR2 YNNKEL (reference sequence). CDR3 length: 18 amino acids.

This TCR was recovered from a man in his 60s with acute or convalescent COVID-19. V is TRBV3-1 (or the pseudogene TRBV3-2) and J is TRBJ2-1; 9 bases map to TRBD2. The specimen sequenced was peripheral blood. DNA for the CDR3: TGTGCCAGCAGCCAAAGGCAGCGGGGGGCAAGCTCCTACAATGAGCAGTTCTTC. It encodes CASSQRQRGASSYNEQFF.